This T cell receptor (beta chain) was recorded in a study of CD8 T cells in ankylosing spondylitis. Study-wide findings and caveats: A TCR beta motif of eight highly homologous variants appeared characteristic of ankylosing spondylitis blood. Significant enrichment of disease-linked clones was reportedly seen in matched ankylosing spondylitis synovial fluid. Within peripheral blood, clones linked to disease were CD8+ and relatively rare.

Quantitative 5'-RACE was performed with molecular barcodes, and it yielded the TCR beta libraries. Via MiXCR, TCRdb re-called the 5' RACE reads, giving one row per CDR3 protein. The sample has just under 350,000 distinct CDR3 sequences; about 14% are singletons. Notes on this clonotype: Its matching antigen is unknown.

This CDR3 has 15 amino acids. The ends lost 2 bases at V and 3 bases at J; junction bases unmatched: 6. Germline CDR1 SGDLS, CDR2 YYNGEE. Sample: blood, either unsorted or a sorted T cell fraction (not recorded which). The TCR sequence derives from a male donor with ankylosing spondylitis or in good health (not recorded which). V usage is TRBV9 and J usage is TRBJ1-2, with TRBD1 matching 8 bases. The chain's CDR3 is CASSVDAQGDYGYTF. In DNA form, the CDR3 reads TGTGCCAGCAGCGTGGATGCACAGGGGGACTATGGCTACACCTTC.